The clone carrying this T cell receptor beta chain was counted at least ten times. These data originate in a study of blood T cell repertoires in COVID-19. About the study: Material from acute and convalescent COVID-19 was sourced from the United States, Italy and Spain. The cDNA or gDNA used as material had been derived from T cells, B-cell-depleted T cells, or PBMCs.

Germline V gives CDR1 GTSNPN, CDR2 SVGIG (reference sequence). CDR3 length: 17 residues. The V end was cut by 0 bases, the J end by 0 bases, with 15 bases between. Original handling: For nucleated cells, counts were estimated from reference gene primer amplification. Repertoires were generated with immunoSEQ multiplex PCR, while TCRdb's copy carries only in-frame clones and drops some. D and trimming were read from the DNA, whereas the V and J calls and clone size are those reported in that table. The repertoire includes about 360,000 clones, around nine tenths of them detected once, and roughly 3.1% sits in the top ten.

The J gene is TRBJ2-1, the V gene TRBV30, with D perhaps TRBD2 (5 bases). The sequence was obtained from a human donor in a cohort sampled during active COVID-19. The specimen sequenced was peripheral blood. The CDR3 DNA reads TGTGCCTGGAGTGTACCCCTAGCCGCGAGCTCCTACAATGAGCAGTTCTTC. Its translation: CAWSVPLAASSYNEQFF.